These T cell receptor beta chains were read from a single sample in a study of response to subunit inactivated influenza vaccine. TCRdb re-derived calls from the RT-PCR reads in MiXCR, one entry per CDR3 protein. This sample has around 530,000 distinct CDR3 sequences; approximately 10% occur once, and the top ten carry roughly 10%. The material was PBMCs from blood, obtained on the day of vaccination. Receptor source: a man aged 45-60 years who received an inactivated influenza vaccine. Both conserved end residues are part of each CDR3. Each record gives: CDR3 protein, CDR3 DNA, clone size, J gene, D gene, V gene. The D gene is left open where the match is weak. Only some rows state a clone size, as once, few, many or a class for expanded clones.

CDR3 protein: CSASSGGSQETQYF; CDR3 DNA: TGCAGTGCCTCCTCAGGCGGGTCACAAGAGACCCAGTACTTC; clone size: -; J gene: TRBJ2-5; D gene: -; V gene: TRBV20-1
CDR3 protein: CASSLSGLGSTDTQYF; CDR3 DNA: TGTGCCAGCAGTTTATCGGGGTTGGGTAGCACAGATACGCAGTATTTT; clone size: -; J gene: TRBJ2-3; D gene: -; V gene: TRBV28
CDR3 protein: CATSPERNYGYTF; CDR3 DNA: TGTGCCACCAGCCCTGAGAGGAACTATGGCTACACCTTC; clone size: few; J gene: TRBJ1-2; D gene: -; V gene: TRBV15
CDR3 protein: CASSSRDRGETQYF; CDR3 DNA: TGTGCCAGCAGTAGCCGGGACAGGGGAGAGACCCAGTACTTC; clone size: -; J gene: TRBJ2-5; D gene: TRBD1; V gene: TRBV28
CDR3 protein: CASGREYEQYF; CDR3 DNA: TGTGCCAGCGGAAGGGAGTACGAGCAGTACTTC; clone size: few; J gene: TRBJ2-7; D gene: -; V gene: TRBV2
CDR3 protein: CSAIGLLASYNSPLHF; CDR3 DNA: TGCAGTGCTATAGGACTGCTAGCCTCCTATAATTCACCCCTCCACTTT; clone size: few; J gene: TRBJ1-6; D gene: -; V gene: TRBV20-1
CDR3 protein: CSVVGDRAYNEQFF; CDR3 DNA: TGCAGCGTTGTGGGGGACAGGGCTTACAATGAGCAGTTCTTC; clone size: -; J gene: TRBJ2-1; D gene: TRBD1; V gene: TRBV29-1
CDR3 protein: CASSPGGGDEKLFF; CDR3 DNA: TGTGCCAGCTCACCTGGAGGAGGTGATGAAAAACTGTTTTTT; clone size: -; J gene: TRBJ1-4; D gene: -; V gene: TRBV18
CDR3 protein: CASSQARHEQFF; CDR3 DNA: TGTGCCAGCAGCCAAGCTCGCCATGAGCAGTTCTTC; clone size: -; J gene: TRBJ2-1; D gene: -; V gene: TRBV6-2/TRBV6-3
CDR3 protein: CATSRALADEQFF; CDR3 DNA: TGTGCCACCAGCAGGGCACTAGCGGATGAGCAGTTCTTC; clone size: many; J gene: TRBJ2-1; D gene: TRBD2; V gene: TRBV15
CDR3 protein: CASSSVPGNIQYF; CDR3 DNA: TGTGCCAGCAGCTCGGTCCCGGGCAACATTCAGTACTTC; clone size: few; J gene: TRBJ2-4; D gene: -; V gene: TRBV5-5
CDR3 protein: CASSLEAGVGIDTQYF; CDR3 DNA: TGTGCCAGCAGTTTAGAAGCGGGGGTTGGGATAGATACGCAGTATTTT; clone size: many; J gene: TRBJ2-3; D gene: TRBD2; V gene: TRBV12-3/TRBV12-4
CDR3 protein: CAIRASGKMNTEAFF; CDR3 DNA: TGTGCCATCAGGGCATCAGGGAAAATGAACACTGAAGCTTTCTTT; clone size: few; J gene: TRBJ1-1; D gene: -; V gene: TRBV10-3
CDR3 protein: CASSLRASGTATDTQYF; CDR3 DNA: TGTGCCAGCAGCTTAAGGGCGTCAGGGACAGCCACAGATACGCAGTATTTT; clone size: few; J gene: TRBJ2-3; D gene: TRBD1; V gene: TRBV7-9
CDR3 protein: CASGQGNYEQYF; CDR3 DNA: TGTGCCAGCGGACAGGGGAACTACGAGCAGTACTTC; clone size: many; J gene: TRBJ2-7; D gene: TRBD1; V gene: TRBV4-2
CDR3 protein: CAIRSSVFTDTQYF; CDR3 DNA: TGTGCCATCAGATCAAGCGTTTTCACAGATACGCAGTATTTT; clone size: -; J gene: TRBJ2-3; D gene: -; V gene: TRBV10-3
CDR3 protein: CSAGNYRDRGRADTQYF; CDR3 DNA: TGCAGTGCTGGAAATTACCGGGACAGGGGGCGCGCAGATACGCAGTATTTT; clone size: few; J gene: TRBJ2-3; D gene: TRBD1; V gene: TRBV20-1
CDR3 protein: CASSRIYLVRSYNEQFF; CDR3 DNA: TGCGCCAGCAGCCGGATTTACCTGGTCCGCTCCTACAATGAGCAGTTCTTC; clone size: -; J gene: TRBJ2-1; D gene: -; V gene: TRBV4-1
CDR3 protein: CASRTAPHSYEQYF; CDR3 DNA: TGTGCCAGCCGGACAGCACCCCATTCCTACGAGCAGTACTTC; clone size: few; J gene: TRBJ2-7; D gene: -; V gene: TRBV6-2/TRBV6-3
CDR3 protein: CASTLGLATDTQYF; CDR3 DNA: TGTGCCAGCACTTTGGGACTAGCGACAGATACGCAGTATTTT; clone size: many; J gene: TRBJ2-3; D gene: TRBD2; V gene: TRBV27
CDR3 protein: CSASPRSSGNTIYF; CDR3 DNA: TGCAGTGCTAGTCCCAGGTCCTCTGGAAACACCATATATTTT; clone size: -; J gene: TRBJ1-3; D gene: -; V gene: TRBV20-1
CDR3 protein: CASSATGRGTQYF; CDR3 DNA: TGTGCCAGCAGCGCCACAGGGAGGGGTACGCAGTATTTT; clone size: few; J gene: TRBJ2-3; D gene: -; V gene: TRBV9
CDR3 protein: CASSSTTNSNQPQHF; CDR3 DNA: TGTGCCAGCAGTTCGACTACGAATAGCAATCAGCCCCAGCATTTT; clone size: -; J gene: TRBJ1-5; D gene: -; V gene: TRBV12-3/TRBV12-4
CDR3 protein: CAISESGTGSYEQYF; CDR3 DNA: TGTGCCATCAGTGAGTCAGGGACAGGTTCCTACGAGCAGTACTTC; clone size: many; J gene: TRBJ2-7; D gene: TRBD1; V gene: TRBV10-3
CDR3 protein: CASSPTRVGGNTIYF; CDR3 DNA: TGTGCCAGCAGCCCTACCAGGGTCGGTGGAAACACCATATATTTT; clone size: few; J gene: TRBJ1-3; D gene: -; V gene: TRBV7-2
CDR3 protein: CASSLGGITTYGYTF; CDR3 DNA: TGTGCCAGCAGCTTGGGGGGAATTACAACCTATGGCTACACCTTC; clone size: few; J gene: TRBJ1-2; D gene: -; V gene: TRBV11-2
CDR3 protein: CSARPWAGELFF; CDR3 DNA: TGCAGTGCTAGACCATGGGCTGGGGAGCTGTTTTTT; clone size: few; J gene: TRBJ2-2; D gene: -; V gene: TRBV20-1
CDR3 protein: CASSLGTSGRPEQYF; CDR3 DNA: TGTGCCAGCAGCTTAGGGACTAGCGGGAGGCCTGAGCAGTACTTC; clone size: once; J gene: TRBJ2-7; D gene: TRBD2; V gene: TRBV7-2
CDR3 protein: CSARDLSANTEAFF; CDR3 DNA: TGCAGTGCTAGAGATTTGTCAGCGAACACTGAAGCTTTCTTT; clone size: -; J gene: TRBJ1-1; D gene: -; V gene: TRBV20-1
CDR3 protein: CASSLGSPRQFF; CDR3 DNA: TGTGCCAGCAGCTTAGGGAGTCCCAGGCAGTTCTTC; clone size: -; J gene: TRBJ2-1; D gene: -; V gene: TRBV7-2
CDR3 protein: CASSQDIAGGPVAGELFF; CDR3 DNA: TGCGCCAGCAGCCAAGATATAGCGGGAGGGCCGGTCGCCGGGGAGCTGTTTTTT; clone size: -; J gene: TRBJ2-2; D gene: TRBD2; V gene: TRBV4-3
CDR3 protein: CASTAYAANNQPQHF; CDR3 DNA: TGTGCCAGCACCGCGTATGCCGCTAACAATCAGCCCCAGCATTTT; clone size: -; J gene: TRBJ1-5; D gene: -; V gene: TRBV27
CDR3 protein: CSASRTSGGPRFF; CDR3 DNA: TGCAGTGCTTCCCGGACTAGCGGGGGTCCTCGGTTCTTC; clone size: -; J gene: TRBJ2-1; D gene: TRBD2; V gene: TRBV20-1
CDR3 protein: CASSFFRTDTQYF; CDR3 DNA: TGTGCCAGCAGTTTTTTCAGAACAGATACGCAGTATTTT; clone size: few; J gene: TRBJ2-3; D gene: -; V gene: TRBV27
CDR3 protein: CASSLAPRGSDTQYF; CDR3 DNA: TGCGCCAGCAGCTTGGCCCCAAGGGGGTCAGATACGCAGTATTTT; clone size: -; J gene: TRBJ2-3; D gene: -; V gene: TRBV5-1
CDR3 protein: CASSPGTRADTQYF; CDR3 DNA: TGTGCCAGCAGCCCGGGGACTAGGGCAGATACGCAGTATTTT; clone size: -; J gene: TRBJ2-3; D gene: TRBD2; V gene: TRBV11-3
CDR3 protein: CASSLEGGQAANIQYF; CDR3 DNA: TGTGCCAGCAGCTTAGAGGGGGGCCAGGCCGCTAACATTCAGTACTTC; clone size: -; J gene: TRBJ2-4; D gene: -; V gene: TRBV11-2
CDR3 protein: CASSLDGGHNEQFF; CDR3 DNA: TGTGCCAGCAGTTTAGACGGGGGCCACAATGAGCAGTTCTTC; clone size: -; J gene: TRBJ2-1; D gene: -; V gene: TRBV12-3/TRBV12-4
CDR3 protein: CASSLEGGEWDGYTF; CDR3 DNA: TGCGCCAGCAGCTTGGAAGGGGGAGAATGGGATGGCTACACCTTC; clone size: many; J gene: TRBJ1-2; D gene: -; V gene: TRBV5-1
CDR3 protein: CASSLTGDGEQYF; CDR3 DNA: TGCGCCAGCAGCTTGACGGGAGATGGGGAGCAGTACTTC; clone size: -; J gene: TRBJ2-7; D gene: -; V gene: TRBV5-1
CDR3 protein: CASSNLTYRGVLEGYEQFF; CDR3 DNA: TGTGCCAGCAGCAACTTAACGTACAGGGGGGTCTTAGAAGGCTATGAGCAGTTCTTC; clone size: -; J gene: TRBJ2-1; D gene: -; V gene: TRBV21-1
CDR3 protein: CASSSGLAGGQRFTDTQYF; CDR3 DNA: TGCGCCAGCAGCTCGGGACTAGCGGGGGGGCAAAGGTTCACAGATACGCAGTATTTT; clone size: few; J gene: TRBJ2-3; D gene: TRBD2; V gene: TRBV5-1
CDR3 protein: CASSQDHQGFEKLFF; CDR3 DNA: TGCGCCAGCAGCCAAGACCACCAGGGGTTCGAAAAACTGTTTTTT; clone size: few; J gene: TRBJ1-4; D gene: -; V gene: TRBV4-3
CDR3 protein: CASSSRDRGRDEQFF; CDR3 DNA: TGTGCCAGCAGCTCCCGGGACAGGGGGCGCGATGAGCAGTTCTTC; clone size: few; J gene: TRBJ2-1; D gene: TRBD1; V gene: TRBV7-6
CDR3 protein: CASSLYTSGGSNEQFF; CDR3 DNA: TGCGCCAGCAGCCTATATACTAGCGGGGGATCCAATGAGCAGTTCTTC; clone size: -; J gene: TRBJ2-1; D gene: TRBD2; V gene: TRBV5-1
CDR3 protein: CASSKPGQSYNEQFF; CDR3 DNA: TGTGCCAGCAGTAAACCGGGCCAGTCATACAATGAGCAGTTCTTC; clone size: few; J gene: TRBJ2-1; D gene: -; V gene: TRBV12-3/TRBV12-4
CDR3 protein: CSAATGEIYEQYF; CDR3 DNA: TGCAGCGCCGCGACAGGGGAGATCTACGAGCAGTACTTC; clone size: -; J gene: TRBJ2-7; D gene: TRBD1; V gene: TRBV29-1
CDR3 protein: CASSITGASNYGYTF; CDR3 DNA: TGTGCCAGCAGTATTACAGGGGCCTCTAACTATGGCTACACCTTC; clone size: -; J gene: TRBJ1-2; D gene: TRBD1; V gene: TRBV28
CDR3 protein: CASSRVVENTIYF; CDR3 DNA: TGTGCCAGCAGCAGGGTCGTCGAAAACACCATATATTTT; clone size: many; J gene: TRBJ1-3; D gene: -; V gene: TRBV9
CDR3 protein: CASQPPRGTEAFF; CDR3 DNA: TGTGCCAGTCAACCCCCTAGGGGCACTGAAGCTTTCTTT; clone size: few; J gene: TRBJ1-1; D gene: -; V gene: TRBV9
CDR3 protein: CASSLVLAGGLNEQFF; CDR3 DNA: TGTGCCAGCAGCTTAGTGCTAGCGGGAGGGCTTAATGAGCAGTTCTTC; clone size: few; J gene: TRBJ2-1; D gene: TRBD2; V gene: TRBV7-3
CDR3 protein: CASSPGGFADTQYF; CDR3 DNA: TGTGCCAGCAGTCCAGGCGGGTTCGCAGATACGCAGTATTTT; clone size: few; J gene: TRBJ2-3; D gene: -; V gene: TRBV12-3/TRBV12-4
CDR3 protein: CASSRAGWYTDTQYF; CDR3 DNA: TGTGCCAGCAGCAGAGCGGGGTGGTACACAGATACGCAGTATTTT; clone size: few; J gene: TRBJ2-3; D gene: TRBD2; V gene: TRBV14